This T cell receptor (beta chain) was sequenced during a study of blood T cell repertoires in COVID-19 (dated by TCRdb to about 2020). In the study overall: The collaborator samples originated in the United States, Italy and Spain and spanned the acute and convalescent phases of COVID-19. Where HLA class I and class II types were available, the types were taken from metadata supplied by the sample provider, not from assay-based typing. Sample metadata almost always included a de-identified subject ID, COVID-19 status, age in years and sex. Deeply sampled blood TCRbeta repertoires from subjects exposed to, actively infected with, or recovered from COVID-19 were included in the dataset. The prospective study material was composed of cDNA or gDNA derived from T cells, B-cell-depleted T cells, or PBMCs. Samples were obtained from the ongoing ImmuneRACE study (first 160 participants) and from 1,200 or so subjects provided by 6 global collaborators. The repertoires were released in a freely available public database meant as a resource for research on the immune response to SARS-CoV-2. Paper-wide results and their limitations: The quantity of clinical and demographic metadata differed by source and by participant and was supplied without curation.

Concerning this clone: No antigen is known for it. Qualities for individual bases were not recorded, and no much larger clone is one base off.

Cut back by 0 bases and 2 bases, the V and J ends lie 7 bases apart. The CDR3 sequence holds 15 residues, the cysteine and phenylalanine included. This entry keeps only the CDR3 DNA: 45 bases, framed from base 1. CDR1 and CDR2, looked up from the germline V gene (reference sequence), are LGHDT and YNNKEL. Whole blood was collected in K2EDTA tubes by collaborating institutions according to the institutions' own protocols. For TCRbeta analysis, collaborator samples were shipped as frozen whole blood, as isolated PBMCs, or as DNA extracted from either sample type. TCRbeta CDR3 regions were amplified from genomic DNA by means of the immunoSEQ Assay, a bias-controlled multiplex PCR. As for the original processing: The number of nucleated cells in each sample was estimated from the amplification of reference gene primers within the assay. To quantify the absolute abundance of each unique TCRbeta CDR3 rearrangement, sequence reads were collapsed and filtered. Productive Simpson clonality was computed per sample as the square root of Simpson's diversity index over productive rearrangements. In its TCRdb copy, this immuneACCESS table keeps in-frame sequences only and misses some clones. Where compared with another copy, unresolved V genes explain less than half of these, and the others have no known cause. V, J and clone size are taken as reported in that table, and D and trimming were inferred from the DNA itself. Present in this sample are about 190,000 clones, around 86% of which were seen just once. Jointly, the top ten make up about 7% of the sample.

The receptor's source is a man in his forties or fifties with acute or convalescent COVID-19. The sample consisted of peripheral blood. Recombination linked TRBV3-1 (or the pseudogene TRBV3-2) to TRBJ2-2; too little of a D gene remains to name it. The DNA sequence is as follows: TGTGCCAGCAGCCAAGATGGCACAAACACCGGGGAGCTGTTTTTT. This translates into CASSQDGTNTGELFF.